This TCR beta chain comes out of a study of cytomegalovirus exposure and HLA in healthy donors. Study summary: Genetic ancestry analysis placed around 76% of the 350 to 500 donors that were genotyped in the Caucasian-associated cluster. Study-wide results and caveats: Segments of the TCR beta V type were, in most cases, productive about 87% or about 30% of the time in an earlier analysis.

The PCR made use of 60 Vbeta and 13 Jbeta primers. Using immunoSEQ multiplex PCR, the repertoire was profiled, and TCRdb retains in-frame clones only, with some absent. This table holds under 150,000 clones. This CDR3 spans 14 amino acids. Germline V CDR1 and CDR2: LGHNA, YNFKEQ. Trimming took off 1 base at V and 8 bases at J, with 14 bases between the two ends. In the case of this clone: What it binds is not known.

The sequence was collected from a man in his forties in good health and CMV-seronegative. The chain is built from TRBV4-2 and TRBJ1-2; a weak D match, TRBD1 (5 bases). Specimen: PBMCs. CDR3 sequence: CASSQGTGFSGYTF. The CDR3 DNA reads TGTGCCAGCAGCCAAGGTACAGGTTTTAGCGGCTACACCTTC.